The rows below give T cell receptor beta chains drawn from one sample of a study of post-analysis software for immune sequencing data. TCRdb used MiXCR to reprocess the PCR reads, holding one entry per CDR3 protein. The sample records some 890,000 distinct CDR3 sequences, around 53% being singletons. The sample comprised blood. The receptors were sampled from a girl aged 5 to 17 with multiple sclerosis. CDR3s include the opening cysteine and the closing phenylalanine or tryptophan. D genes are given only for firm matches. Some rows mark clone size as missing; the rest say once, few, many or name a class of expanded clone.

cdr3_nt | cdr3_aa | d_call | j_call | v_call | clone_size
TGCAGTGCTACCGTGGACAGGGGGATCTACGAGCAGTACTTC | CSATVDRGIYEQYF | TRBD1 | TRBJ2-7 | TRBV20-1 | NA
TGTGCCAGCAGCTTACAGGGGACTCCCAATCAGCCCCAGCATTTT | CASSLQGTPNQPQHF | NA | TRBJ1-5 | TRBV7-2 | NA
TGTGCCAGCAGCCAAGATTACCGGGGTCGGAGCACAGATACGCAGTATTTT | CASSQDYRGRSTDTQYF | NA | TRBJ2-3 | TRBV4-2 | NA
TGTGCCAGCAGTGGTCACAGGGAAAGAAAAAACACTGAAGCTTTCTTT | CASSGHRERKNTEAFF | NA | TRBJ1-1 | TRBV2 | NA
TGTGCCAGCAGCACTATGACTAGCGGCTACAATGAGCAGTTCTTC | CASSTMTSGYNEQFF | TRBD2 | TRBJ2-1 | TRBV7-9 | NA
TGTGCCAGCAGAGACGGGACTAGCGGGGGTGAGACCCAGTACTTC | CASRDGTSGGETQYF | TRBD2 | TRBJ2-5 | TRBV2 | NA
TGTGCCAGCAGCCAATCCGGGTGGGCTGAAGCTTTCTTT | CASSQSGWAEAFF | NA | TRBJ1-1 | TRBV3-1 | NA
TGCAGCGTTGGTGGCAGGATGACCGGGGAGCTGTTTTTT | CSVGGRMTGELFF | NA | TRBJ2-2 | TRBV29-1 | few
TGCAGTGCTCATCCCGGGACAGTCTCCTACGAGCAGTACTTC | CSAHPGTVSYEQYF | TRBD1 | TRBJ2-7 | TRBV20-1 | once
TGTGCCATCAGTGAGTCGACTCCTGATTCGTACCAAGAGACCCAGTACTTC | CAISESTPDSYQETQYF | NA | TRBJ2-5 | TRBV10-3 | NA
TGTGCCAGCAGCCTGGGGGCCTCCTGTTGCTCCTACGAGCAGTACTTC | CASSLGASCCSYEQYF | NA | TRBJ2-7 | TRBV3-1 | NA
TGCAGTGCTTCCTCGGGACAGGGGAACGAGCAGTACTTC | CSASSGQGNEQYF | TRBD1 | TRBJ2-7 | TRBV20-1 | NA
TGCAGTGCTAGGGGGGTCGGGGGCTTAAGCAATCAGCCCCAGCATTTT | CSARGVGGLSNQPQHF | NA | TRBJ1-5 | TRBV20-1 | NA
TGCAGTGGGGGGATCCCAGGGTCCTACGAGCAGTACTTC | CSGGIPGSYEQYF | NA | TRBJ2-7 | TRBV20-1 | NA
TGCAGCGTTGAAGGTGGGACTCCGCGTGAAGCTTTCTTT | CSVEGGTPREAFF | NA | TRBJ1-1 | TRBV29-1 | few
TGCAGCGCCGGGACCGGGGGGCTGGGCACTGAAGCTTTCTTT | CSAGTGGLGTEAFF | NA | TRBJ1-1 | TRBV29-1 | few
TGTGCCAGCCAGGGTTGGCAGCCCCAGCATTTT | CASQGWQPQHF | NA | TRBJ1-5 | TRBV6-1 | few
TGTGCCAGCACCACAGGGTTTGTTGAGCAGTTCTTC | CASTTGFVEQFF | NA | TRBJ2-1 | TRBV6-1 | NA
TGCAGCGTTGATCAGTCCCGGTCCACTGAAGCTTTCTTT | CSVDQSRSTEAFF | NA | TRBJ1-1 | TRBV29-1 | NA
TGCAGCGTTGGGGGTCGAAGGGGACGGGGGGAGCAGTACTTC | CSVGGRRGRGEQYF | NA | TRBJ2-7 | TRBV29-1 | NA
TGTGCCAGCAGAGGAGGGACAGGGCCCTATGGCTACACCTTC | CASRGGTGPYGYTF | TRBD1 | TRBJ1-2 | TRBV9 | few
TGCAGCGTTGAAGGAATGCAGGAAGGGGGCTATGGCTACACCTTC | CSVEGMQEGGYGYTF | NA | TRBJ1-2 | TRBV29-1 | NA
TGTGCCAGCAGCTTAGTAGGGCTGGGAAACATTCAGTACTTC | CASSLVGLGNIQYF | NA | TRBJ2-4 | TRBV7-2 | NA
TGTGCCAGCAGTTACAGCTCTCCAGGGATGTACCTGCCCCAGCATTTT | CASSYSSPGMYLPQHF | NA | TRBJ1-5 | TRBV6-5 | few
TGCGCCAGCAGCTTTGTCAGGGGCGATGAGCAGTTCTTC | CASSFVRGDEQFF | NA | TRBJ2-1 | TRBV5-1 | NA
TGTGCCAGCAGCTTAGGCCTAAGGCTAGACAGCTACGAGCAGTACTTC | CASSLGLRLDSYEQYF | NA | TRBJ2-7 | TRBV13 | NA
TGTGCCAGCAGTGATCCCGGGGGGGCCCTCGATACGCAGTATTTT | CASSDPGGALDTQYF | TRBD2 | TRBJ2-3 | TRBV2 | NA
TGCGCCAGCAGCCCGGAACCCGTGGATACGCAGTATTTT | CASSPEPVDTQYF | NA | TRBJ2-3 | TRBV5-1 | NA
TGTGCCAGCAGCTTAGCTCAGCCAGCTGGCATTCAGTACTTC | CASSLAQPAGIQYF | NA | TRBJ2-4 | TRBV7-9 | few
TGTGCCAGCAGGTCCGGGGGGGGCACTGAAGCTTTCTTT | CASRSGGGTEAFF | NA | TRBJ1-1 | TRBV7-8 | NA
TGTGCCAGCACCGGGCTGGCTAGCGGACACAATGAGCAGTTCTTC | CASTGLASGHNEQFF | TRBD2 | TRBJ2-1 | TRBV11-1 | once
TGTGCCAGCAGCTTAAGGACAGGGAGGGGGTACAATGAGCAGTTCTTC | CASSLRTGRGYNEQFF | NA | TRBJ2-1 | TRBV7-3 | NA
TGTGCCAGCAGACCGGGACTCGCTACCTACGAGCAGTACTTC | CASRPGLATYEQYF | NA | TRBJ2-7 | TRBV7-2 | NA
TGTGCCAGCAGTGGGGACAGACCGCCTGGGGCCAACGTCCTGACTTTC | CASSGDRPPGANVLTF | TRBD1 | TRBJ2-6 | TRBV12-3/TRBV12-4 | NA
TGTGCCATCAGTGGGGGAGCGGGAGCGGTGAACGAGCAGTACTTC | CAISGGAGAVNEQYF | TRBD2 | TRBJ2-7 | TRBV10-3 | few
TGCGCCAGCAGCTTGGGGCTAGCGGGAGAAGGAGCTGAGTTCTTC | CASSLGLAGEGAEFF | TRBD2 | TRBJ2-1 | TRBV5-1 | NA
TGTGCCACCAGCAGAGATGGGACTAGCGGGTTCGAGACCCAGTACTTC | CATSRDGTSGFETQYF | TRBD2 | TRBJ2-5 | TRBV15 | NA